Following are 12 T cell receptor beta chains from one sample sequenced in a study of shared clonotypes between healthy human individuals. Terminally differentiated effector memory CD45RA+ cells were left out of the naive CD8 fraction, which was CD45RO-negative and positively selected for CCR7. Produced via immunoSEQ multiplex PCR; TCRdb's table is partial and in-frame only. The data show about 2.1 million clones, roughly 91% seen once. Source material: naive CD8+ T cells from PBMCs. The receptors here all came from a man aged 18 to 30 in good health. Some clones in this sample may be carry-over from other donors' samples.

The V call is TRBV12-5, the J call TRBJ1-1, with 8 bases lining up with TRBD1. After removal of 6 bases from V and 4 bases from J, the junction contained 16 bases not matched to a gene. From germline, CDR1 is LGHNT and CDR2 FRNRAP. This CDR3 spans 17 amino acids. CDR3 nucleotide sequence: TGTGCTAGTGGACATTCGCAACCCCAGGGGGCTGTCACTGAAGCTTTCTTT. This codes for CASGHSQPQGAVTEAFF. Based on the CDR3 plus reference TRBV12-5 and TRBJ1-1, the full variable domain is DARVTQTPRHKVTEMGQEVTMRCQPILGHNTVFWYRQTMMQGLELLAYFRNRAPLDDSGMPKDRFSAEMPDATLATLKIQPSEPRDSAVYFCASGHSQPQGAVTEAFFGQGTRLTVV.

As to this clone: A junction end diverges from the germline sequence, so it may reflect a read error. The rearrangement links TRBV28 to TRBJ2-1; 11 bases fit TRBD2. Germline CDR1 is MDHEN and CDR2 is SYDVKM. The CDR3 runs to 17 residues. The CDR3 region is CASGLLAGEGGWNEQFF. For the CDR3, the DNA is TGTGCCAGCGGTTTACTAGCGGGAGAAGGTGGGTGGAATGAGCAGTTCTTC.

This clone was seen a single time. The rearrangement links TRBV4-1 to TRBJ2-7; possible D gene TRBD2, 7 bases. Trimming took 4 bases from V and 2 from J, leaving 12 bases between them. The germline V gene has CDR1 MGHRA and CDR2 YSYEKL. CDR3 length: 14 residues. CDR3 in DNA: TGCGCCAGCAGCCTGGGAGGGGGGACCTACGAGCAGTACTTC. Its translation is CASSLGGGTYEQYF.

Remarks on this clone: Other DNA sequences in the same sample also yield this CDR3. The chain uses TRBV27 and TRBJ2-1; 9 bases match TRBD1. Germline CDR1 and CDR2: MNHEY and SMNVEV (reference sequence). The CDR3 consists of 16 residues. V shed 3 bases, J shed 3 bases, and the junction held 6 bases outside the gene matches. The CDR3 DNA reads TGTGCCAGCAGTTTCTCACAGGGGGCCTACTACAATGAGCAGTTCTTC. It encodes CASSFSQGAYYNEQFF.

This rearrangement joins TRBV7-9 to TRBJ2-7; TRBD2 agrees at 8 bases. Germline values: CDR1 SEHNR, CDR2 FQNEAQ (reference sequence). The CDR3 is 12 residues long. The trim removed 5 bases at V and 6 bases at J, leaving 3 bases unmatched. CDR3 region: CASSHGGGEQYF. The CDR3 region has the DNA TGTGCCAGCAGCCACGGGGGGGGCGAGCAGTACTTC. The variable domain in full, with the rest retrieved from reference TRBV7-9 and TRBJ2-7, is DTGVSQNPRHKITKRGQNVTFRCDPISEHNRLYWYRQTLGQGPEFLTYFQNEAQLEKSRLLSDRFSAERPKGSFSTLEIQRTEQGDSAMYLCASSHGGGEQYFGPGTRLTVT.

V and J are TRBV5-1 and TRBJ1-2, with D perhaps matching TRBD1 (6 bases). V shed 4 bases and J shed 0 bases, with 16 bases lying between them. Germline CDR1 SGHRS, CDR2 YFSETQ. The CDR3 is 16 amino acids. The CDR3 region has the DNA TGCGCCAGCAGCGGGACTTCGGGACATTCTAACTATGGCTACACCTTC. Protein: CASSGTSGHSNYGYTF.

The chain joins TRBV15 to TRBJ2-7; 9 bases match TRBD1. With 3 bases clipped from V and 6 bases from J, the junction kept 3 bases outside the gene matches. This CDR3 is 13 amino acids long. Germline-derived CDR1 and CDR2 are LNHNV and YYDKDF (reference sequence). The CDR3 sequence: CATSRVTGGEQYF. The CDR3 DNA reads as TGTGCCACCAGCAGGGTGACAGGGGGCGAGCAGTACTTC.

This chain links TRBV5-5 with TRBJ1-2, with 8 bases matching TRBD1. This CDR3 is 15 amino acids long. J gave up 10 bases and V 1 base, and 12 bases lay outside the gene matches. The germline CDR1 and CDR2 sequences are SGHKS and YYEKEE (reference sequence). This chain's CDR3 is CASSLRQGANWDYTF. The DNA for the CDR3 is TGTGCCAGCAGCTTGAGGCAGGGGGCGAATTGGGACTACACCTTC.

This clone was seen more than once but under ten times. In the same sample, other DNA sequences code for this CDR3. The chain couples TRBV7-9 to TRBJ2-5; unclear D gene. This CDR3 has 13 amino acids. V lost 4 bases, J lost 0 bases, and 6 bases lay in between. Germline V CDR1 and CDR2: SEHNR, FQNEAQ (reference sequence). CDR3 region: CASSSRNQETQYF. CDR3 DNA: TGTGCCAGCAGCTCCCGGAACCAAGAGACCCAGTACTTC.

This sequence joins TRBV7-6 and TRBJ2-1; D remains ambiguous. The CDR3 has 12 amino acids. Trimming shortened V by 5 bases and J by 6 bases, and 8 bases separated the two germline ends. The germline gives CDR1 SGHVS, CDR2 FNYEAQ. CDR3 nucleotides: TGTGCCAGCAGCGCAAACCCCAATGAGCAGTTCTTC. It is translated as CASSANPNEQFF.

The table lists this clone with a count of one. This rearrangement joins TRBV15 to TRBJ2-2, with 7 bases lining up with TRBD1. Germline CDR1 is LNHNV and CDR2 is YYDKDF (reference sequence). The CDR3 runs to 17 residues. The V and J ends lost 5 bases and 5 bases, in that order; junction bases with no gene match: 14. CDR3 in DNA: TGTGCCACCAGCTCCCGTCGGAAGGGGGCAGGAACCGGGGAGCTGTTTTTT. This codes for CATSSRRKGAGTGELFF.

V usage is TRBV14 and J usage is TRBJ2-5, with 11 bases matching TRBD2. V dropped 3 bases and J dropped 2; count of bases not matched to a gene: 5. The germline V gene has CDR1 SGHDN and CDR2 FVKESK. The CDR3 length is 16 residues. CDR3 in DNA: TGTGCCAGCAGCCATGGACTAGCGGGTGTACAAGAGACCCAGTACTTC. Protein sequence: CASSHGLAGVQETQYF.